The present TCR beta chain was sequenced within a study of blood T cell repertoires in COVID-19. Study information: Samples of COVID-19 (acute and convalescent) were obtained from the United States, Italy and Spain. The analysed material was cDNA or gDNA that came from T cells, B-cell-depleted T cells, or PBMCs.

Germline V gene data show CDR1 as MGHRA and CDR2 as YSYEKL. V was cut by 4 bases and J by 7 bases, with 13 bases left in between. CDR3 length: 14 amino acids. Per the original methods: Amplification of reference gene primers provided the estimated nucleated cell counts. Assay: immunoSEQ multiplex PCR; the TCRdb copy retains only in-frame clones and omits some. V, J and clone size are taken as reported in that table, and D and trimming were inferred from the DNA itself. The sample records more than 95,000 clones, over 60% being singletons. The chain combines TRBV4-1 with TRBJ2-2; a possible D gene is TRBD2 (5 bases). This TCR derives from a man aged 35-49 years with active or convalescent COVID-19. The sequenced sample was peripheral blood. The CDR3 DNA reads as TGCGCCAGCAGCCCCACCGGGATGAACGGGGAGCTGTTTTTT. It translates to CASSPTGMNGELFF.